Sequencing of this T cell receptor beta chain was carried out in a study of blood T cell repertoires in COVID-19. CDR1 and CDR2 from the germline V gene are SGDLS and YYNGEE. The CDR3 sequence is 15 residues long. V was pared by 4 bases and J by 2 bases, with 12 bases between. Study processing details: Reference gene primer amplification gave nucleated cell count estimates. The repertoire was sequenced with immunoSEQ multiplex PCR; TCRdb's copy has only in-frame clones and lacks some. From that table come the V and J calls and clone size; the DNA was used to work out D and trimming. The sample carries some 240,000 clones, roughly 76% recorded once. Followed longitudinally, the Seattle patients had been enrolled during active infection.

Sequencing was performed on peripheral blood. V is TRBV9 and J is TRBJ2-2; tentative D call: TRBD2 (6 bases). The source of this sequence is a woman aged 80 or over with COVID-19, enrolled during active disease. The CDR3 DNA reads TGTGCCAGCAGCCCCAAGGCGGGAAACACCGGGGAGCTGTTTTTT. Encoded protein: CASSPKAGNTGELFF.